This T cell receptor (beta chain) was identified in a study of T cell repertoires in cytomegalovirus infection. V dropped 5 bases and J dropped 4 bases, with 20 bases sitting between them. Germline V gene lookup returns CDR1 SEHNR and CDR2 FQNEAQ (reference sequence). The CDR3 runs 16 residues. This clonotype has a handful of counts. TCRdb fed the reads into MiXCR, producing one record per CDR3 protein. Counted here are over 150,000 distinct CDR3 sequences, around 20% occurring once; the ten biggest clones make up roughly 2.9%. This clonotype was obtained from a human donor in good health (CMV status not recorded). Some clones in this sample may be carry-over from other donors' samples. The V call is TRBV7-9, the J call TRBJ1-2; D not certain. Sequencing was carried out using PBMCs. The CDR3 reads CASSPSSLGRLYGYTF. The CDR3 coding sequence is TGTGCCAGCAGCCCCAGCAGCCTAGGCCGACTCTATGGCTACACCTTC.